This T cell receptor beta chain was recovered during a study of T cell repertoires in cytomegalovirus infection. Study-wide findings and caveats: Summed frequency of public TCR beta families distinguished CMV carriers with the relevant HLA. Ex vivo responses were dominated by HLA-C-restricted CMV-specific TCR beta clonotypes.

MiXCR, run by TCRdb on the reads, gives a single entry per CDR3 protein. This table holds 680,000 or so distinct CDR3 sequences, 30% to 40% found once. The V gene's germline CDR1 is ENHRY and CDR2 SYGVKD. Deletions cut 9 bases from V and 3 bases from J, with 9 bases between. CDR3 size: 12 residues. On this clonotype: As yet, its antigen is unknown.

This sequence originates from a human donor in good health (CMV status not recorded). Some clones in this sample may be carry-over from other donors' samples. The chain has TRBV10-3 and TRBJ1-3, with D possibly TRBD1 on 5 matching bases. The sample was cultured PBMCs, taken from culture after CMV antigen stimulation. The CDR3 region is CAIGGGGNTIYF. In DNA, the CDR3 is TGTGCCATTGGGGGAGGTGGAAACACCATATATTTT.